This T cell receptor beta chain appears in the sequencing data of a study of OX40 agonist ivuxolimab in advanced cancers. Study at large: Administration of intravenous ivuxolimab to patients occurred every 2 weeks at 0.01 to 10 mg/kg. Study findings and constraints: The expanded peripheral T cells' antigen specificity was not determined. The CD4+ and CD8+ T cells in the blood had expanded clonally by week 6 at 0.1 to 3.0 mg/kg. At 0.1-3.0 mg/kg, partial responders had clonal expansion among the lowest observed.

Comments on this clone: Antigen: not known.

Germline values: CDR1 SGHRS, CDR2 YFSETQ. There are 16 residues in the CDR3. V dropped 4 bases and J dropped 0 bases, with 16 bases sitting between them. TCRdb keeps only in-frame clones here, not all; method: immunoSEQ multiplex PCR. The sample includes over 35,000 clones, around nine tenths of them seen just once. The source is an adult with an advanced solid tumor such as melanoma, head and neck, liver or kidney cancer. Sequencing used CD4+ or CD8+ T cells sorted from blood, obtained in a trial of the OX40 agonist ivuxolimab. V is TRBV5-1 and J is TRBJ1-1; D is ambiguous. CDR3 in DNA: TGCGCCAGCAGCAATGGACCGAAGGGAATGAACACTGAAGCTTTCTTT. Translating gives CASSNGPKGMNTEAFF.